Sequencing of this TCR beta chain was carried out in a study of blood T cells in healthy people across ages. Whole-study context: About one barcoded TCR beta cDNA was captured per two T cells.

Study outcomes and limitations: Measured against age, TCR beta diversity per million T cells decreased in a roughly linear manner.

The authors isolated at least 7 million PBMCs per sample. Alongside a J-beta primer mix, a sample-barcoded 5' primer served in a second PCR lasting roughly 6 to 11 cycles. Every cDNA molecule bore a tag from a template-switch adaptor containing 12 random nucleotides. TCRdb independently ran MiXCR on the 5' RACE reads; one entry per CDR3 protein. The repertoire has roughly 500,000 distinct CDR3 sequences, approximately 30% of them found once; the top ten carry about 18%. Turning to this clonotype: Its antigen is still unknown.

Sequencing used blood. The receptor comes from a woman in her 70s in good health.

In DNA form, the CDR3 reads TGTGCCAGCAGGCTAAGGACGAAACCTCTCGAAAAACTGTTTTTT. Amino acids: CASRLRTKPLEKLFF. V and J are TRBV12-3 or TRBV12-4 and TRBJ1-4; D is undetermined. V lost 6 bases and J lost 8, with 19 bases in between. The length of the CDR3 is 15 residues.